These 6 T cell receptor beta chains share one sample of origin, sequenced in a study of cytomegalovirus exposure and HLA in healthy donors (dated by TCRdb to 2015 to 2018). The library was generated by the immunoSEQ multiplex PCR assay. The source is immuneACCESS, and TCRdb retained only in-frame sequences with V and J called. Part of the clones is not carried over; for the studies checked, unresolved V genes explain less than half of this, and the remainder is unexplained. Here the sample has some 340,000 clones; approximately 86% occur a single time. Approximately 1.2% of the sample is in the top ten clones. The sample consisted of PBMCs. The receptors originated from a woman aged 25 to 39 in good health and CMV-seropositive.

The rearrangement uses TRBV9 and TRBJ1-2; D remains unclear. The length of the CDR3 is 11 residues. Trimming took off 7 bases at V and 8 bases at J, with 12 bases between the two ends. Per germline, CDR1 SGDLS and CDR2 YYNGEE. For the CDR3, the DNA is TGTGCCAGCTCAAGTAGGTCGGGCTACACCTTC. The encoded protein is CASSSRSGYTF.

This clone was seen only a few times. This chain links TRBV7-6 with TRBJ1-3; 8 nucleotides align to TRBD1. V lost 4 bases, J lost 0 bases, and 2 bases stayed unmatched. The CDR3 length is 15 residues. In germline, CDR1 is SGHVS, CDR2 FNYEAQ. CDR3 DNA sequence: TGTGCCAGCAGCTCAGGGGGCATCTCTGGAAACACCATATATTTT. This codes for CASSSGGISGNTIYF.

V is TRBV11-3 and J is TRBJ2-3, with 9 bases that match TRBD2. The J segment lost 4 bases and the V segment lost 6 bases, leaving 14 bases of the junction unmatched. In germline, CDR1 is SGHNT, CDR2 YENEEA. This CDR3 has 17 amino acids. CDR3 amino acids: CASSTRIAGVSPDTQYF. In DNA, the CDR3 is TGTGCCAGCAGTACCCGTATAGCGGGAGTATCGCCAGATACGCAGTATTTT. The entire variable domain, with the rest obtained from reference TRBV11-3 and TRBJ2-3, is as follows: EAGVVQSPRYKIIEKKQPVAFWCNPISGHNTLYWYLQNLGQGPELLIRYENEEAVDDSQLPKDRFSAERLKGVDSTLKIQPAELGDSAVYLCASSTRIAGVSPDTQYFGPGTRLTVL.

This chain connects TRBV28 to TRBJ2-7; D not resolved. Germline values: CDR1 MDHEN, CDR2 SYDVKM. This CDR3 is built from 15 residues. The V gene lost 7 bases and the J gene lost 0 bases, with 16 bases spanning the gap. CDR3 bases: TGTGCCAGCACCTACTCGCGGTCGAGCTCCTACGAGCAGTACTTC. Amino acid sequence: CASTYSRSSSYEQYF.

The chain uses TRBV27 and TRBJ2-6; no definite D call. The CDR3 totals 15 residues. CDR1 is MNHEY, CDR2 SMNVEV, per germline (reference sequence). V was pared by 5 bases and J by 4 bases, with 12 bases between. The CDR3 nucleotides are TGTGCCAGCAGTCCCCTGGGATCCGGGGCCAACGTCCTGACTTTC. It encodes CASSPLGSGANVLTF.

This rearrangement joins TRBV5-1 to TRBJ1-1; TRBD1 might be the D (5 bases). Trimming removed 0 bases from V and 7 bases from J, with 16 bases in between. This CDR3 contains 15 residues. Germline CDR1 is SGHRS and CDR2 is YFSETQ. The CDR3 region has the DNA TGCGCCAGCAGCTTGGCCTACGGGGCTGGGAATGAAGCTTTCTTT. Encoded protein: CASSLAYGAGNEAFF.